This T cell receptor (beta chain) appears in the sequencing data of a study of blood T cell repertoires in COVID-19. In the study overall: Material from acute and convalescent COVID-19 was sourced from the United States, Italy and Spain. The analysed material was cDNA or gDNA that came from T cells, B-cell-depleted T cells, or PBMCs.

J was trimmed by 3 bases and V by 5 bases; bases with no gene match: 6. The germline gives CDR1 LNHDA, CDR2 SQIVND (reference sequence). The CDR3 has 15 amino acids. Original processing methods: Counts of nucleated cells, estimated from reference gene primer amplification, were obtained. Profiling relied on immunoSEQ multiplex PCR, and the TCRdb table lists in-frame clones only, not all of them. That table supplies the V and J calls and clone size; D and trimming were determined from the DNA. This sample has more than 200,000 clones, with about 80% found just once. The source material was peripheral blood. This receptor was taken from a man between 50 and 59 years old with active or convalescent COVID-19. The chain uses TRBV19 and TRBJ2-7; 11 bases line up with TRBD1. CDR3 bases: TGTGCCAGTAGTGCTGGGACAGGGGGTTTCTACGAGCAGTACTTC. Protein product: CASSAGTGGFYEQYF.